Listed below are T cell receptor beta chains from one sample, sequenced in a study of early T cells in non-severe SARS-CoV-2 infection. Each CDR3 protein is one row after TCRdb ran MiXCR on the 5' RACE reads. The sample lists 50,000 to 55,000 distinct CDR3 sequences, over 8% occurring once. Material for sequencing was whole blood. The receptors derive from an adult who was a healthcare worker with PCR-confirmed SARS-CoV-2 infection or an uninfected control (not recorded which). CDR3s include the opening cysteine and the closing phenylalanine or tryptophan.

cdr3_aa j_call v_call
CASRISPGEDGYTF TRBJ1-2 TRBV7-2
CSVVAAQAGTEAFF TRBJ1-1 TRBV29-1
CSVEIHHNEQFF TRBJ2-1 TRBV29-1
CSARVIWESNQPQHF TRBJ1-5 TRBV20-1
CSVEGSGLAANTDTQYF TRBJ2-3 TRBV29-1
CASSPQSQGKSPLHF TRBJ1-6 TRBV3-1
CASSLDEMANTEAFF TRBJ1-1 TRBV7-6
CASSLGQAGYGYTF TRBJ1-2 TRBV7-6
CATSDLLSLGTQYF TRBJ2-3 TRBV24-1
CASSIRALGDQPQHF TRBJ1-5 TRBV18
CASSQEGTSNTEAFF TRBJ1-1 TRBV3-1
CASSYSLGTYGQFF TRBJ2-1 TRBV6-5
CASSFKGAYFNTGELFF TRBJ2-2 TRBV6-6
CASSPGTASYNEQFF TRBJ2-1 TRBV11-2
CASSRVSGGTDTQYF TRBJ2-3 TRBV3-1
CSVEDGVGFDNEQFF TRBJ2-1 TRBV29-1
CASSLSVSNEKLFF TRBJ1-4 TRBV5-8
CASVEGGLAKNIQYF TRBJ2-4 TRBV6-6
CASSMTAEDTDTQYF TRBJ2-3 TRBV7-9
CASQRSRPNTEAFF TRBJ1-1 TRBV7-2
CSASVGTSGNLHFTDTQYF TRBJ2-3 TRBV20-1
CATSRSGELFF TRBJ2-2 TRBV12-3/TRBV12-4
CSARPAPGTGEEKLFF TRBJ1-4 TRBV20-1
CASSRPDAGELFF TRBJ2-2 TRBV3-1
CSVDRGRTEAFF TRBJ1-1 TRBV29-1
CASSLVSRQGAEAFF TRBJ1-1 TRBV7-8
CASSFDRGRVTGELFF TRBJ2-2 TRBV5-4
CATSTRDWADTQYF TRBJ2-3 TRBV15
CASSHRAEGFYGYTF TRBJ1-2 TRBV27
CASSLVRVDIQYF TRBJ2-4 TRBV11-2
CSAAAGGRHQPQHF TRBJ1-5 TRBV20-1
CASSSTGQFTYEQYF TRBJ2-7 TRBV28
CSAVRQGADTQYF TRBJ2-3 TRBV20-1
CASSLNQGAEAFF TRBJ1-1 TRBV7-3
CSVEDRGRAETQYF TRBJ2-5 TRBV29-1
CASSPPDGADTQYF TRBJ2-3 TRBV18
CASSSPLNTEAFF TRBJ1-1 TRBV11-2
CASSLQDLVEKLFF TRBJ1-4 TRBV5-8
CASSLAWNGYTF TRBJ1-2 TRBV5-8
CASRGSELAGELFF TRBJ2-2 TRBV27
CASSRTAVGSNQPQHF TRBJ1-5 TRBV27
CASSHRQGAGKETQYF TRBJ2-5 TRBV4-3